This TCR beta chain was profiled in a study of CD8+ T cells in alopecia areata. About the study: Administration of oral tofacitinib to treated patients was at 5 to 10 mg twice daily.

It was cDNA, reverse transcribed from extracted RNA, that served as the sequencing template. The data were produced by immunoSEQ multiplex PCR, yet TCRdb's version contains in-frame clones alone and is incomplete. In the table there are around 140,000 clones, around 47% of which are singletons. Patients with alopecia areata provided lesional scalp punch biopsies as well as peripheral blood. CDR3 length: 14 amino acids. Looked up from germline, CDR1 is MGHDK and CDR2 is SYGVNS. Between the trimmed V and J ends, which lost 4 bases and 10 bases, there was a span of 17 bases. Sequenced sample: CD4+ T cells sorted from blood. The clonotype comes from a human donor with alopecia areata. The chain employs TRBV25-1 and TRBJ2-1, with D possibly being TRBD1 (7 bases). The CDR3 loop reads CASSATTGTGEQFF. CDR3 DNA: TGTGCCAGCAGTGCTACGACAGGGACTGGGGAGCAGTTCTTC. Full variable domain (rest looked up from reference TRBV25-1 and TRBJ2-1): EADIYQTPRYLVIGTGKKITLECSQTMGHDKMYWYQQDPGMELHLIHYSYGVNSTEKGDLSSESTVSRIRTEHFPLTLESARPSHTSQYLCASSATTGTGEQFFGPGTRLTVL.